The 4 T cell receptor beta chains given below trace back to one sample, sequenced in a study of the immune and genomic landscape of osteosarcoma. The data were produced by immunoSEQ multiplex PCR, yet TCRdb's version contains in-frame clones alone and is incomplete. This table holds a few thousand clones, approximately 78% found once. Sequencing used metastatic tumor tissue from the lung. These receptors came from a woman under 30 with osteosarcoma.

This clone has only a few counts. The chain uses TRBV2 and TRBJ1-1; D is ambiguous. The CDR3 spans 14 residues. With 6 bases removed from V and 1 base from J, the gap between germline ends came to 12 bases. The germline V gene encodes CDR1 SNHLY and CDR2 FYNNEI. The CDR3 DNA reads TGTGCCAGCAGGCCCCCCGCGGGGAACACTGAAGCTTTCTTT. Encoded protein: CASRPPAGNTEAFF. The full variable domain, its missing parts supplied by reference TRBV2 and TRBJ1-1, is EPEVTQTPSHQVTQMGQEVILRCVPISNHLYFYWYRQILGQKVEFLVSFYNNEISEKSEIFDDQFSVERPDGSNFTLKIRSTKLEDSAMYFCASRPPAGNTEAFFGQGTRLTVV.

CDR3 bases: TGTGCCAGCAGCTTGGGTCGGGGACAGGGAACTGGCTACACCTTC. Its translation: CASSLGRGQGTGYTF. This chain joins TRBV6-6 and TRBJ1-2; 9 bases fit TRBD1. Germline assignment: CDR1 MNHNY and CDR2 SVGAGI (reference sequence). V lost 6 bases, J lost 7 bases, and 12 bases stayed unmatched. CDR3 length: 15 amino acids.

The chain recombines TRBV30 with TRBJ1-5; no clear D. CDR1 and CDR2 (germline): GTSNPN, SVGIG (reference sequence). This CDR3 region has 12 residues. The V end was cut by 1 base, the J end by 5 bases, with 6 bases between. The CDR3 nucleotides read TGTGCCTGGAGTGCGGACGATCAGCCCCAGCATTTT. Translation gives CAWSADDQPQHF.

This chain links TRBV9 with TRBJ1-6; tentatively, D is TRBD1 (5 bases). From germline, CDR1 is SGDLS and CDR2 YYNGEE. Trimming pared 1 base from V and 10 bases from J, leaving 15 bases between. The CDR3 loop spans 15 amino acids. The CDR3 here is CASSVSGVSGSPLHF. CDR3 DNA sequence: TGTGCCAGCAGCGTATCGGGGGTGTCCGGGTCACCCCTCCACTTT.